This section outlines one T cell receptor beta chain sequence together with its context. Antigen specificity is unknown. The CDR3 runs 15 residues. V gave up 0 bases and J gave up 8 bases; unmatched junction bases: 8. Germline CDR1 SGHRS, CDR2 YFSETQ. Unique molecular identifiers were carried by the TCR beta cDNA libraries. TCRdb re-derived calls from the PCR reads in MiXCR, one entry per CDR3 protein. This sample has hundreds of thousands of distinct CDR3 sequences; 25% to 30% occur once, and the top ten carry roughly 0.54%. This entry comes from a study of post-analysis software for immune sequencing data. Overall study results and limits: Controls significantly exceeded multiple sclerosis patients in normalized Chao1 diversity. TRBV5-6, TRBV5-1 and TRBV20-1 were among roughly five TRBV segments more frequent in patients than controls.

Input material: blood. This clonotype was sampled from a girl aged 5 to 17 with multiple sclerosis. V gene TRBV5-1 combines with J gene TRBJ2-1, with 7 nucleotides matching TRBD1. CDR3 sequence: CASSLAGTAFDEQFF. CDR3 bases: TGCGCCAGCAGCTTGGCCGGGACAGCATTCGATGAGCAGTTCTTC.